This T cell receptor (beta chain) is from a study of T cells in pancreatic ductal adenocarcinoma. Study-wide results and caveats: Results skew toward the minority of patients with early-stage disease. Compared with tumor, blood showed more total productive templates and about 8-fold more clonotypes.

Losses at the gene ends were 1 base for V and 4 bases for J; bases not matched to a gene: 3. The CDR3 totals 15 residues. Germline V gene data show CDR1 as SGHTA and CDR2 as FQGNSA. Sequencing used immunoSEQ multiplex PCR; TCRdb keeps in-frame clones, though not all of them. The sample contains approximately 19,000 clones, around nine tenths of which appear only once. No neoadjuvant therapy was given to the selected pancreatic ductal adenocarcinoma patients before their surgery. Note on this clone: Its antigen is not identified.

This chain links TRBV7-2 with TRBJ2-5; TRBD1 aligns across 10 bases. Specimen: PBMCs. This TCR derives from a human donor with pancreatic ductal adenocarcinoma. CDR3 sequence (DNA): TGTGCCAGCAGCTTAGTGGGACAGGGGAGAGAGACCCAGTACTTC. Amino acids: CASSLVGQGRETQYF.